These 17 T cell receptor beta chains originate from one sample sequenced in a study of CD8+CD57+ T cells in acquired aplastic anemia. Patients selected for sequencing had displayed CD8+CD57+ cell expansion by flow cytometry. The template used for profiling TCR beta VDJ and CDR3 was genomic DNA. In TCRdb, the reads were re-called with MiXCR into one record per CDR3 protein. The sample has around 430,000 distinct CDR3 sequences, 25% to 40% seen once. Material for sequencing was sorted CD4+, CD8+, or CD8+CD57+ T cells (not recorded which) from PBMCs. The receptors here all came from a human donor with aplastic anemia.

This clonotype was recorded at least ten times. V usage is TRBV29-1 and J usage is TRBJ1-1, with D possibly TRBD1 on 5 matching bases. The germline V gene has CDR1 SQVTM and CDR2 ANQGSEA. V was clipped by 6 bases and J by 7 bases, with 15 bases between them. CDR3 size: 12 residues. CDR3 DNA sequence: TGCAGCGTCACTAGATATGACAGTGAAGCTTTCTTT. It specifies CSVTRYDSEAFF. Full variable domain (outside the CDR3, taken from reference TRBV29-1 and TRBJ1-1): SAVISQKPSRDICQRGTSLTIQCQVDSQVTMMFWYRQQPGQSLTLIATANQGSEATYESGFVIDKFPISRPNLTFSTLTVSNMSPEDSSIYLCSVTRYDSEAFFGQGTRLTVV.

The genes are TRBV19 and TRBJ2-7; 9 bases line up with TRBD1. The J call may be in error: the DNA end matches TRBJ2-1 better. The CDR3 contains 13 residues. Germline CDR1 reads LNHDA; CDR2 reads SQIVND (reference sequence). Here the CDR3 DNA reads TGTGCCAGTAGTCCACAGGGGGCTAATGAGCAGTTCTTC. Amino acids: CASSPQGANEQFF.

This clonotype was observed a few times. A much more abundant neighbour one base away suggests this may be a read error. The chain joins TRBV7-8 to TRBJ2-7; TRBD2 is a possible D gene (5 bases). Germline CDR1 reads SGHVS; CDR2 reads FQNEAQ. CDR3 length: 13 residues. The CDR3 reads CASSRRDAYEQHF. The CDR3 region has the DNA TGTGCCAGCAGCCGCCGGGATGCCTACGAGCAGCACTTC.

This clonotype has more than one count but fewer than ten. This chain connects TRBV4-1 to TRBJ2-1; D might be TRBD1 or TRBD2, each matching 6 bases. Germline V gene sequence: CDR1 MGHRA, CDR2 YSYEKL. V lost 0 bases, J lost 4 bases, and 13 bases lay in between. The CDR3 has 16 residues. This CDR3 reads CASSQDRGTNYNEQFF. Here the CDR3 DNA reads TGCGCCAGCAGCCAAGATCGGGGGACAAATTACAATGAGCAGTTCTTC.

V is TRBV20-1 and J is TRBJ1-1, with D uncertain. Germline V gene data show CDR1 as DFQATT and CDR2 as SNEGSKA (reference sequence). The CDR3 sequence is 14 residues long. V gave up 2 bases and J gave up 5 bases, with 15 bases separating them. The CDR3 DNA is TGCAGTGCTAGATCCGACGGAATTGTGACTGAAGCTTTCTTT. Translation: CSARSDGIVTEAFF.

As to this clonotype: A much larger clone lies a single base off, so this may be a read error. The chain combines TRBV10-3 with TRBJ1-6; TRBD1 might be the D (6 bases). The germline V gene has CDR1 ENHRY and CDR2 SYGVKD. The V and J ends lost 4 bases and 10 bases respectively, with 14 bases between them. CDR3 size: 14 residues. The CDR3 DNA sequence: TGTGCCATCAGTGGGGACATCCACTTCTCACCCCTCCACTTT. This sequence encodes CAISGDIHFSPLHF.

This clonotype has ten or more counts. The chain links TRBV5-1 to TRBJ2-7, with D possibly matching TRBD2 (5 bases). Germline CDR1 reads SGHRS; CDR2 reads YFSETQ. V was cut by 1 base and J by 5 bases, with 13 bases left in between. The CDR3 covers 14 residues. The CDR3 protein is CASSLSPSRNEQYF. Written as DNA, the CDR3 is TGCGCCAGCAGCTTGAGTCCTAGCCGCAACGAGCAGTACTTC.

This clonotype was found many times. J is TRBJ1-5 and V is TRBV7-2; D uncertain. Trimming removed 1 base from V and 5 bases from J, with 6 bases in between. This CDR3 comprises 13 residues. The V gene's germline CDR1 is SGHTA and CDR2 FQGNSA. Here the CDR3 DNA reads TGTGCCAGCAGCTTAGTTGCAGATCAGCCCCAGCATTTT. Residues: CASSLVADQPQHF.

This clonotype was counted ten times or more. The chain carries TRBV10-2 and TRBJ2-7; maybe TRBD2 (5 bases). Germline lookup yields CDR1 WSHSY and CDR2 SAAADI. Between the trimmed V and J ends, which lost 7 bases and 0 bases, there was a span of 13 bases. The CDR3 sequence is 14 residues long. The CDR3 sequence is CASTRNLASYEQYF. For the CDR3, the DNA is TGCGCCAGCACTCGTAACCTAGCCTCCTACGAGCAGTACTTC.

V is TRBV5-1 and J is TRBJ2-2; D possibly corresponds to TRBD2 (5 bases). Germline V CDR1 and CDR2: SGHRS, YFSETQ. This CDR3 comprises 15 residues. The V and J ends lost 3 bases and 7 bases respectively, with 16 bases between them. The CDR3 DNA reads TGCGCCAGCAGCTGGGGAGTGGGCGGCGACGGGGAGCTGTTTTTT. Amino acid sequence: CASSWGVGGDGELFF.

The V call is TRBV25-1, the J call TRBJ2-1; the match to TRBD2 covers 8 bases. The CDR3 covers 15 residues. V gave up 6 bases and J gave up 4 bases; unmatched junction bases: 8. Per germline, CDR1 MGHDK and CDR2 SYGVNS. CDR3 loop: CASSPGAGGYNEQFF. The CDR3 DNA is TGTGCCAGCAGCCCCGGGGCGGGGGGTTACAATGAGCAGTTCTTC.

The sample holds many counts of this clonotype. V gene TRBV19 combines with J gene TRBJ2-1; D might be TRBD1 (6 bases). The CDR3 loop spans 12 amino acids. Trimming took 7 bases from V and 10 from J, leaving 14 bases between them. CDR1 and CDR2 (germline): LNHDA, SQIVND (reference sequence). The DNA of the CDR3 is TGTGCCAGTACCTCGGGGACACGGGAGCAGTTCTTC. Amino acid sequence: CASTSGTREQFF.

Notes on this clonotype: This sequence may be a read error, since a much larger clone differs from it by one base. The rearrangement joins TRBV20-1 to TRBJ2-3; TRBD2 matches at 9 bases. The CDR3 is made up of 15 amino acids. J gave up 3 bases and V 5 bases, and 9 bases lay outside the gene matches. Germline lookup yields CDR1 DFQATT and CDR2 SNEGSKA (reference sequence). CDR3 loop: CSAQSGGRGTDTQYF. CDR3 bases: TGCAGTGCTCAGAGCGGGGGGCGAGGGACAGATACGCAGTATTTT.

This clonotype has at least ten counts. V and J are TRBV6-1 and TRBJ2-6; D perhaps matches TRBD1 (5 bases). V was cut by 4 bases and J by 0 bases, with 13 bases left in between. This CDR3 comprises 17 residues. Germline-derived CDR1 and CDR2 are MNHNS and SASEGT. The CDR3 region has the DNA TGTGCCAGCAGTGCCCAGGGAAGAGGCTCTGGGGCCAACGTCCTGACTTTC. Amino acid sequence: CASSAQGRGSGANVLTF.

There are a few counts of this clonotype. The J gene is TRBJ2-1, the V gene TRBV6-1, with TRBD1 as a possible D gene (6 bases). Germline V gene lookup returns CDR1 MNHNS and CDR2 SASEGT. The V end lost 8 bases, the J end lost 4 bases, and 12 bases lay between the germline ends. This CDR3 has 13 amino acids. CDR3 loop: CASATGSYNEQFF. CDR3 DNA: TGTGCCAGCGCCACAGGGTCTTACAATGAGCAGTTCTTC.

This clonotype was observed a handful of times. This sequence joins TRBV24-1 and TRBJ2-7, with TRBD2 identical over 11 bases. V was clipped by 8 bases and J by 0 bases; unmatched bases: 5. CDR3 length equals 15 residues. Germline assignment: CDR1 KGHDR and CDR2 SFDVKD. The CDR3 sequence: CATKTGTSGSYEQYF. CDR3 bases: TGTGCCACCAAAACCGGGACTAGCGGCTCCTACGAGCAGTACTTC.

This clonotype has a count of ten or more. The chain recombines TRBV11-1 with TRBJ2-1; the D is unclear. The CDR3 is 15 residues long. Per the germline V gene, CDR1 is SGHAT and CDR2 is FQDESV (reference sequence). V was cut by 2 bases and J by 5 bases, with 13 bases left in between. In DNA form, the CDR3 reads TGTGCCAGCAGCTTATTTGGCAGAGCCAACAATGAGCAGTTCTTC. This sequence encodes CASSLFGRANNEQFF.